This TCR beta chain was obtained from a study of cytomegalovirus exposure and HLA in healthy donors. The study, taken as a whole, reports: Among immune exposure information, only CMV serostatus was available. TCR beta chains numbering 164 were designated cytomegalovirus-associated. Presence/absence analyses assumed roughly uniform sequencing depth across donors.

The donors (healthy individuals) were bone marrow donors. Vbeta (60) and Jbeta (13) primers were used in the PCR. Clones were sequenced by immunoSEQ multiplex PCR, and TCRdb holds only the in-frame ones, with some missing. The table shows 50,000 or so clones, with 81% occurring only once. Worth noting for this clone: Its target is not known.

With V trimmed by 4 bases and J by 7 bases, 1 base remained unmatched. Germline lookup yields CDR1 SGHRS and CDR2 YFSETQ. The length of the CDR3 is 12 residues. This receptor was taken from a boy younger than 18 in good health and CMV-seropositive. The rearrangement uses TRBV5-1 and TRBJ2-1, with 8 bases matching TRBD2. The source material was PBMCs. The CDR3 nucleotides are TGCGCCAGCAGCCGGGAGGGGAATGAGCAGTTCTTC. Translation gives CASSREGNEQFF.